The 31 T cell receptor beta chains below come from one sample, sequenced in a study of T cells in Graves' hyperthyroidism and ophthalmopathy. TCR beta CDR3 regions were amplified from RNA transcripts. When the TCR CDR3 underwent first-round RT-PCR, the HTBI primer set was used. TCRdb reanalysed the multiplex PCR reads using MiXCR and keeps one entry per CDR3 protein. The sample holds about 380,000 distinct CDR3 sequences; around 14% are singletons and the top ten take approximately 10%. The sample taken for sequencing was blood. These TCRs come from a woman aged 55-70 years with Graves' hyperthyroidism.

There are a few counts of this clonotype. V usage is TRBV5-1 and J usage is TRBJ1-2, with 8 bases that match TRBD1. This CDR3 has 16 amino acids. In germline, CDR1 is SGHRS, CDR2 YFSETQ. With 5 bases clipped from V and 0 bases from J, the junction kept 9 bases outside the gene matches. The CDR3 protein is CASRPGTGGPNYGYTF. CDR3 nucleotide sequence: TGCGCCAGCAGACCCGGGACAGGAGGTCCTAACTATGGCTACACCTTC.

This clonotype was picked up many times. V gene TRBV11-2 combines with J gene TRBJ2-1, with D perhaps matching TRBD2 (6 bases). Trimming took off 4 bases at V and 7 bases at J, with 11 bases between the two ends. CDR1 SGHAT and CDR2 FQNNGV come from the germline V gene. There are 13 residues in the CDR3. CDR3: CASSSTGDNEQFF. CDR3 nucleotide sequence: TGTGCCAGCAGCTCAACGGGGGATAATGAGCAGTTCTTC.

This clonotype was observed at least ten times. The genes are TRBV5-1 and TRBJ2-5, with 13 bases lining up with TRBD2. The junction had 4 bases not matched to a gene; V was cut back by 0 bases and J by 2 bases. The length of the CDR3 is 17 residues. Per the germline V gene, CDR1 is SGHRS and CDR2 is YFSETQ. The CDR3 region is CASSLVLAGGKQETQYF. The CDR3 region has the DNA TGCGCCAGCAGCTTGGTACTAGCGGGAGGGAAGCAAGAGACCCAGTACTTC.

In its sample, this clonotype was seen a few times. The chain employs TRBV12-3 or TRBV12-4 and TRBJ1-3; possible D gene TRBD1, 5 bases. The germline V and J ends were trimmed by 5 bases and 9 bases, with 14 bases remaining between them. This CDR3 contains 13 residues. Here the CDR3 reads CASSIGAGSTIYF. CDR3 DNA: TGTGCCAGCAGTATTGGGGCGGGCAGCACCATATATTTT.

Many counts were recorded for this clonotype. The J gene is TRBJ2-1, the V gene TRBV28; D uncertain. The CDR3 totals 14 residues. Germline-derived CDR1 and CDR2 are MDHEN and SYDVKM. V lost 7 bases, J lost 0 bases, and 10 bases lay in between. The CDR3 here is CASTSQSSYNEQFF. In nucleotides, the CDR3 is TGTGCCAGCACATCGCAAAGCTCCTACAATGAGCAGTTCTTC.

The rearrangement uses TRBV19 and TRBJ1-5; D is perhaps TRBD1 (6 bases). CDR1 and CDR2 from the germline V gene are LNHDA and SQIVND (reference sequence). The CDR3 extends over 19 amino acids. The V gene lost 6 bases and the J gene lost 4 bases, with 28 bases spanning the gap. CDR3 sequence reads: CASSSSPGQSSIFNQPQHF. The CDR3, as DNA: TGTGCCAGTAGCTCCTCTCCGGGACAAAGTTCGATCTTTAATCAGCCCCAGCATTTT.

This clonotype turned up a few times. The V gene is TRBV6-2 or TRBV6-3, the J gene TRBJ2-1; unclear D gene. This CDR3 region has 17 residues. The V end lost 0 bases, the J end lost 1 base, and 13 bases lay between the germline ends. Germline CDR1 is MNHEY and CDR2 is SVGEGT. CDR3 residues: CASSYSSRQASYNEQFF. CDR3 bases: TGTGCCAGCAGTTACTCGTCCAGGCAGGCGTCCTACAATGAGCAGTTCTTC.

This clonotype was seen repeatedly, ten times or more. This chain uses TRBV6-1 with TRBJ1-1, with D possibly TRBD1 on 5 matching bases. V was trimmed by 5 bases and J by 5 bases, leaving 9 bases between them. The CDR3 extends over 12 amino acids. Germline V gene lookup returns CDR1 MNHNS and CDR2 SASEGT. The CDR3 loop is CASSTTGTEAFF. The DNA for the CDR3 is TGTGCCAGCAGTACAACAGGTACTGAAGCTTTCTTT.

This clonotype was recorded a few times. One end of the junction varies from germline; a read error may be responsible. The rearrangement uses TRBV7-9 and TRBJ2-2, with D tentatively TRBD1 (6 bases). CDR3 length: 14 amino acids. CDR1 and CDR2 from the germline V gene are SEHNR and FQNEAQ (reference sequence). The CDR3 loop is CASSSGQFTGELFF. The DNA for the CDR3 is TGTGCTAGCAGCTCAGGACAGTTCACCGGGGAGCTGTTTTTT.

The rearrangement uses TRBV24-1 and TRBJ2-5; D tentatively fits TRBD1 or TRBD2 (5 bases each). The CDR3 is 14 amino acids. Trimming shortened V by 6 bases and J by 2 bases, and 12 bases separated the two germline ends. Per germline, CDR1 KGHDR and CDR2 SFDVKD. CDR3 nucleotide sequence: TGTGCCACCAGTCTGGGACCGAATCAAGAGACCCAGTACTTC. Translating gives CATSLGPNQETQYF.

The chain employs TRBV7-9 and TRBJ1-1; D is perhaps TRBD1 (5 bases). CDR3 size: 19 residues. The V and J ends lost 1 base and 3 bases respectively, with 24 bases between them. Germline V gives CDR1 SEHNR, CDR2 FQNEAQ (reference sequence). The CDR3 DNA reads TGTGCCAGCAGCTTAGGAATTTTTGCCCGGGGCAGGGCGGACACTGAAGCTTTCTTT. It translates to CASSLGIFARGRADTEAFF.

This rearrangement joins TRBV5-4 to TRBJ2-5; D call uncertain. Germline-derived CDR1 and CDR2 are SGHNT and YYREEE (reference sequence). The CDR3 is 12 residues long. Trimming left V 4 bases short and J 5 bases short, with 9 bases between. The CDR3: CASSGEWETQYF. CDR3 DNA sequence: TGTGCCAGCAGCGGAGAGTGGGAGACCCAGTACTTC.

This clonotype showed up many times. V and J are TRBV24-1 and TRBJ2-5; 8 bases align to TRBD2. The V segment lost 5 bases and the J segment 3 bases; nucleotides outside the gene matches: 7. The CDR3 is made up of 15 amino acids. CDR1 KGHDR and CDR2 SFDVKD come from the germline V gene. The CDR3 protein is CATSAAGGVEETQYF. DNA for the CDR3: TGTGCCACCAGTGCCGCGGGGGGCGTCGAAGAGACCCAGTACTTC.

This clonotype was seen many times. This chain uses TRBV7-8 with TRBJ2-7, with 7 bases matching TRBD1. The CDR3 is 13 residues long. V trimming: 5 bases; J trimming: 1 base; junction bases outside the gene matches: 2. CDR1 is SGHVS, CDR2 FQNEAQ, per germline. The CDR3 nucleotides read TGTGCCAGCAGCACGGACAGGTCCTACGAGCAGTACTTC. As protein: CASSTDRSYEQYF. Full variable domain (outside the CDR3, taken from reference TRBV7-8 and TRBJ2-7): GAGVSQSPRYKVAKRGQDVALRCDPISGHVSLFWYQQALGQGPEFLTYFQNEAQLDKSGLPSDRFFAERPEGSVSTLKIQRTQQEDSAVYLCASSTDRSYEQYFGPGTRLTVT.

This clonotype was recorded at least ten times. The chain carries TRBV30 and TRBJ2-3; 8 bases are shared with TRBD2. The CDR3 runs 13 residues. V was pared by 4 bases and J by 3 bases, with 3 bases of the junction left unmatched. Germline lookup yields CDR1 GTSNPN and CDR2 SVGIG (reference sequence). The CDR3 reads CAWILAGTDTQYF. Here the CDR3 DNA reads TGTGCCTGGATTTTAGCGGGGACAGATACGCAGTATTTT.

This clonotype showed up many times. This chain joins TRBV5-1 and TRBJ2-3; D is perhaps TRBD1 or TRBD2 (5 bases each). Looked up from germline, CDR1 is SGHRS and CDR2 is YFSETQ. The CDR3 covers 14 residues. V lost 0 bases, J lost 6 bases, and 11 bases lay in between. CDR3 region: CASSLAWGTDTQYF. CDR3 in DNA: TGCGCCAGCAGCTTGGCCTGGGGGACGGATACGCAGTATTTT.

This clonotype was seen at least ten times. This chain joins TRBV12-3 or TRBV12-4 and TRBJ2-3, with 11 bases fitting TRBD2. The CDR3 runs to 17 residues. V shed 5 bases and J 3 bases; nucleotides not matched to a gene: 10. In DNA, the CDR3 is TGTGCCAGCAGTACCGGACTAGCGGGTTTGAGTACAGATACGCAGTATTTT. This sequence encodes CASSTGLAGLSTDTQYF.

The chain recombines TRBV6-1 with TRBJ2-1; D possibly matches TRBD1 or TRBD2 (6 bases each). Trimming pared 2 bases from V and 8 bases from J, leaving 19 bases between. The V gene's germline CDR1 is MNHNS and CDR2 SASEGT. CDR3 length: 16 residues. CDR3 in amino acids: CASSESWGLAKDEQFF. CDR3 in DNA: TGTGCCAGCAGTGAAAGTTGGGGGCTAGCGAAGGATGAGCAGTTCTTC.

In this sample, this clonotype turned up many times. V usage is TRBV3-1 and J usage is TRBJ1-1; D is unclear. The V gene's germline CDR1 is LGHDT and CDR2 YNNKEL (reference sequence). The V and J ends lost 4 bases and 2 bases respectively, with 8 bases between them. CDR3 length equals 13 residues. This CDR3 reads CASSRLVNTEAFF. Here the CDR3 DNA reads TGTGCCAGCAGCCGCTTGGTTAACACTGAAGCTTTCTTT. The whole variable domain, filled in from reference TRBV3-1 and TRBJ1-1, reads DTAVSQTPKYLVTQMGNDKSIKCEQNLGHDTMYWYKQDSKKFLKIMFSYNNKELIINETVPNRFSPKSPDKAHLNLHINSLELGDSAVYFCASSRLVNTEAFFGQGTRLTVV.

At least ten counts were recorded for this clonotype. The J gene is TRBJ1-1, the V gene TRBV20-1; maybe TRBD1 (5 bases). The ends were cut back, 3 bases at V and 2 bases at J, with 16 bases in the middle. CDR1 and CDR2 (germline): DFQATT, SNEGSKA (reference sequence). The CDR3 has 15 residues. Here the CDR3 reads CSASGLRGANTEAFF. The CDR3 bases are TGCAGTGCTAGTGGACTTAGGGGCGCAAACACTGAAGCTTTCTTT.

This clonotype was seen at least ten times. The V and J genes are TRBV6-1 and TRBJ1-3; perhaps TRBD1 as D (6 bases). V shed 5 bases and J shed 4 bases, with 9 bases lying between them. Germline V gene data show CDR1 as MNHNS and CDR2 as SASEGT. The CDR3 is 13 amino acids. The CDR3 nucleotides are TGTGCCAGCAGTACAGGGTTCGGAAACACCATATATTTT. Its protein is CASSTGFGNTIYF.

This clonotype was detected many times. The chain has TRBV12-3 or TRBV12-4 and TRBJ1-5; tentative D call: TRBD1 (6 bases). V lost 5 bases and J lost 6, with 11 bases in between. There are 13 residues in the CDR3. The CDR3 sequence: CASSRTEGQPQHF. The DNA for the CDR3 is TGTGCCAGCAGTCGGACAGAGGGTCAGCCCCAGCATTTT.

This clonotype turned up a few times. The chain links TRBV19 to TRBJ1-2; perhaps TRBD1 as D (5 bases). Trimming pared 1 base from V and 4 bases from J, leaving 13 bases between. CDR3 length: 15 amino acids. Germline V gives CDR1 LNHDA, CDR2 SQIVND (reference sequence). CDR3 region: CASSIGWDWRYGYTF. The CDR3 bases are TGTGCCAGTAGTATAGGCTGGGACTGGCGCTATGGCTACACCTTC.

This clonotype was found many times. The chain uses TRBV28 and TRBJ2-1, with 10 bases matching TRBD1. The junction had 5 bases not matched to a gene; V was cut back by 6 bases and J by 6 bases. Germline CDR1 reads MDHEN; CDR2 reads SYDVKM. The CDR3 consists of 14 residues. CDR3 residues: CASSRQGAVNEQFF. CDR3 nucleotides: TGTGCCAGCAGCCGACAGGGGGCTGTCAATGAGCAGTTCTTC.

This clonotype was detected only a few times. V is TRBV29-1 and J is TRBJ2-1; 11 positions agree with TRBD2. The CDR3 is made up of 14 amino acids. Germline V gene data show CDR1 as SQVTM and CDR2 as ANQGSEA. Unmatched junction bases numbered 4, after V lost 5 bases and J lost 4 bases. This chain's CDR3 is CSVTGLAGYNEQFF. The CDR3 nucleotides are TGCAGCGTTACCGGACTAGCGGGTTACAATGAGCAGTTCTTC.

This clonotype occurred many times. For the CDR3, the DNA is TGTGCCAGCAGTTCTAAAACGGGGCTAGCGGCTGAGCAGTTCTTC. Translating it yields CASSSKTGLAAEQFF. The J gene is TRBJ2-1, the V gene TRBV27; 7 bases agree with TRBD2. Germline CDR1 and CDR2: MNHEY and SMNVEV (reference sequence). V lost 4 bases to trimming and J lost 9 bases; unmatched junction nucleotides: 12. The CDR3 is 15 amino acids.

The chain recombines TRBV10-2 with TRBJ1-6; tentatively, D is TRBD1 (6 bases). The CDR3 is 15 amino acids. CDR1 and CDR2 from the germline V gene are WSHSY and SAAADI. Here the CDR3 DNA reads TGCGCTCCAGCGTGCGGGACAAGAGATAATTCACCCCTCCACTTT. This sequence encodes CAPACGTRDNSPLHF.

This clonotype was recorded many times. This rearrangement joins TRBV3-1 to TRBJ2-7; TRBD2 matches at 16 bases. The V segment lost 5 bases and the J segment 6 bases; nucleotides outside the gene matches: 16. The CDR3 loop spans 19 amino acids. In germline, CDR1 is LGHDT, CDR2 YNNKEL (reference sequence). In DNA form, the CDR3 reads TGTGCCAGCAGCTCTTCACCGGGACTAGCGGGAGGGCCTATTGGCGAGCAGTACTTC. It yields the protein CASSSSPGLAGGPIGEQYF.

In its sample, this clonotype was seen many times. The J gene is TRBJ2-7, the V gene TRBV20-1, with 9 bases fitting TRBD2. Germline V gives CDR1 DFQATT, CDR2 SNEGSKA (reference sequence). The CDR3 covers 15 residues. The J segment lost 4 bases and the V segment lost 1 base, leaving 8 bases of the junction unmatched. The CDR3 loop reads CSARAAGGVMYEQYF. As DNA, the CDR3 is TGCAGTGCTAGAGCGGCGGGAGGGGTGATGTACGAGCAGTACTTC.

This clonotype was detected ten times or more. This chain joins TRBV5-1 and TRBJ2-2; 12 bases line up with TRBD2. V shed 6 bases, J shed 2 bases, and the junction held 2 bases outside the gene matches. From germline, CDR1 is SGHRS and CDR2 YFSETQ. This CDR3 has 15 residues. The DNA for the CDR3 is TGCGCCAGCACACTAGCGGGAGGTAACACCGGGGAGCTGTTTTTT. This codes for CASTLAGGNTGELFF. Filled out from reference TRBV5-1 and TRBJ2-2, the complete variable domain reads KAGVTQTPRYLIKTRGQQVTLSCSPISGHRSVSWYQQTPGQGLQFLFEYFSETQRNKGNFPGRFSGRQFSNSRSEMNVSTLELGDSALYLCASTLAGGNTGELFFGEGSRLTVL.

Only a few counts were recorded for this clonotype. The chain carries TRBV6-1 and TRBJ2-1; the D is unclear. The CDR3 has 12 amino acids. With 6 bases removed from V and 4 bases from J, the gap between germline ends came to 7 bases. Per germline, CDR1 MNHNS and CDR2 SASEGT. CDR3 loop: CASSDFYNEQFF. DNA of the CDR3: TGTGCCAGCAGCGACTTTTACAATGAGCAGTTCTTC.